This T cell receptor (beta chain) was recorded in a study of response to subunit inactivated influenza vaccine. TCRdb independently ran MiXCR on the RT-PCR reads; one entry per CDR3 protein. This sample has approximately 680,000 distinct CDR3 sequences; about a sixth occur once, and the top ten carry roughly 12%. This clonotype turned up a few times. V was cut by 3 bases and J by 0 bases, with 12 bases left in between. CDR3 length: 15 residues. The specimen comprised PBMCs from blood, sampled approximately 12 days after vaccination. This receptor was obtained from a man in his forties or fifties who received an inactivated influenza vaccine. The J gene is TRBJ2-7, the V gene TRBV12-3 or TRBV12-4, with D maybe TRBD1 (5 bases). The CDR3: CASSFVVQGSYEQYF. CDR3 sequence (DNA): TGTGCCAGCAGTTTTGTTGTCCAGGGCTCCTACGAGCAGTACTTC.